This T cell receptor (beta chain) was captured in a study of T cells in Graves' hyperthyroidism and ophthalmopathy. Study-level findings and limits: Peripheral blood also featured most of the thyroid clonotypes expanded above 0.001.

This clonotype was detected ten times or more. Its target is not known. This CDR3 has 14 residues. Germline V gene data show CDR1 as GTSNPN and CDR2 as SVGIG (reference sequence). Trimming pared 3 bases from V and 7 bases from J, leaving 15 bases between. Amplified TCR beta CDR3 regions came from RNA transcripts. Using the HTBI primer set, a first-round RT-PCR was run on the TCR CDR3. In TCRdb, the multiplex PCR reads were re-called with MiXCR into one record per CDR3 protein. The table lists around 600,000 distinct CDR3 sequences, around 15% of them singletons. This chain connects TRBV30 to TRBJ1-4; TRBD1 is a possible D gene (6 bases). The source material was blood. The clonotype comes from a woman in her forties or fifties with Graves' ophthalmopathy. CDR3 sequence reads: CAWRLQGGSEKLFF. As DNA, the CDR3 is TGTGCCTGGAGATTACAGGGCGGGAGTGAAAAACTGTTTTTT.